A single sample is the source of the 3 T cell receptor beta chains below, sequenced in a study of spatial heterogeneity in lung cancer. Time point noted: sample taken at primary tumor resection. Whole RNA, which was extracted from tumor, nontumor lung tissue or frozen PBMC, was sequenced without any cell sorting. TCRdb itself ran the 5' RACE reads through MiXCR, one entry per CDR3 protein. The top ten clones hold 30% to 35% of a sample with 15,000 or so distinct CDR3 sequences, less than 14% of them seen once. The sequenced sample was PBMCs, obtained at surgery. The receptor set was obtained from a female donor with early-stage non-small cell lung cancer.

This clonotype has more than one count but fewer than ten. The chain couples TRBV5-6 to TRBJ1-1; no firm D call. Between the trimmed V and J ends, which lost 6 bases and 1 base, there was a span of 7 bases. The V gene's germline CDR1 is SGHDT and CDR2 YYEEEE. The CDR3 covers 12 residues. DNA of the CDR3: TGTGCCAGCAAGGCTGGGAACACTGAAGCTTTCTTT. Encoded protein: CASKAGNTEAFF.

The chain links TRBV4-2 to TRBJ1-4; 10 bases line up with TRBD1. Germline CDR1 reads LGHNA; CDR2 reads YNFKEQ. The CDR3 loop spans 17 amino acids. The trim removed 4 bases at V and 7 bases at J, leaving 12 bases unmatched. Here the CDR3 reads CASSLSTRQGAAEKLFF. Here the CDR3 DNA reads TGTGCCAGCAGCCTATCAACTCGACAGGGGGCAGCTGAAAAACTGTTTTTT.

This clonotype was observed at least ten times. This chain uses TRBV3-1 with TRBJ1-2; 7 bases are shared with TRBD1. CDR1 is LGHDT, CDR2 YNNKEL, per germline (reference sequence). V was pared by 2 bases and J by 4 bases, with 7 bases of the junction left unmatched. The CDR3 length is 15 residues. The CDR3 sequence: CASSQSGQHGYGYTF. CDR3 bases: TGTGCCAGCAGCCAATCGGGACAGCACGGCTATGGCTACACCTTC.